This T cell receptor beta chain came from a study of shared T cell receptors in the human thymus. Measured with immunoSEQ multiplex PCR; TCRdb has only the in-frame clones, and not every one. The sample has just under 550,000 clones, about four fifths seen once. The CDR3 extends over 17 amino acids. V gave up 8 bases and J gave up 8 bases, with 30 bases separating them. The germline V gene has CDR1 SGHTA and CDR2 FQGNSA. Separately, the same data were catalogued under a study of human thymus T cells. That source reports: Donation came from healthy Finnish infants having corrective surgery for congenital heart defects. It was from resections taken during corrective heart surgery that the thymus tissue came. Among thymic and blood repertoires, usage of V and J genes appeared biased.

V is TRBV7-2 and J is TRBJ1-2; D call uncertain. The sample was thymocytes. This receptor was taken from a boy younger than two with a congenital heart defect. Here the CDR3 reads CASLSPPGPTMNKGYTF. CDR3 DNA: TGTGCCAGCTTATCCCCCCCGGGTCCCACTATGAATAAGGGCTACACCTTC.